This T cell receptor (beta chain) was recovered during a study of blood T cell repertoires in COVID-19 (dated by TCRdb to between 2020 and 2021). A note on the overall study: Samples from collaborators originated in the United States, Italy and Spain and spanned both the acute and convalescent phases of COVID-19. The repertoires were released in a freely available public database intended as a resource for research on the immune response to SARS-CoV-2. Deeply sampled blood TCRbeta repertoires from subjects exposed to, actively infected with, or recovered from COVID-19 were included in the dataset. The sample metadata nearly always contained a de-identified subject ID, COVID-19 status, age in years and sex. The samples were drawn from the first 160 participants of the ongoing ImmuneRACE study and from 950 to 1,500 subjects provided by 6 global collaborators. The prospective study material was composed of cDNA or gDNA derived from T cells, B-cell-depleted T cells, or PBMCs. HLA class I and class II types, where available, came from metadata supplied by the sample provider rather than from assay-based typing. The research as a whole found: Clinical and demographic metadata were provided uncurated, with the amount varying by source and participant.

Only a few counts were recorded for this clone. Its antigen has not been determined. Base-call qualities are not available, and no considerably larger clone is one nucleotide away. The V end gives up 3 bases and the J end 7 bases, leaving 1 base in the junction not matched to a gene. From the cysteine up to the phenylalanine, the CDR3 has a length of 12 residues. CDR3 DNA is the only sequence kept; it has 36 bases, read in frame from the first base. Reading the germline V gene gives CDR1 MNHEY and CDR2 SVGEGT. Collaborating institutions collected whole blood in K2EDTA tubes following their own protocols. For TCRbeta analysis, collaborators shipped samples in one of three forms: frozen whole blood, isolated PBMCs, or DNA extracted from either of those sample types. TCRbeta CDR3 regions were amplified from genomic DNA by means of the immunoSEQ Assay, a bias-controlled multiplex PCR. The paper's processing steps were these. Nucleated cell counts per sample were estimated from amplification of reference gene primers within the assay. To quantify the absolute abundance of each unique TCRbeta CDR3 rearrangement, sequence reads were collapsed and filtered. For each sample, productive Simpson clonality was calculated as the square root of Simpson's diversity index across productive rearrangements. TCRdb took over this immuneACCESS table, retaining in-frame rearrangements with V and J assigned. Such tables are incomplete; in checked studies, under half of the missing clones stem from an unresolved V gene, and the remainder is unexplained. That table furnishes V, J and clone size, whereas the DNA furnished D and trimming. The table for this sample lists about 220,000 clones; about four fifths of them were counted only once. Clones ranked in the top ten supply around 2% of the sample.

The V gene is TRBV6-2 or TRBV6-3 and the J gene is TRBJ2-7; 9 junctional bases match TRBD1. The sample was peripheral blood. This clonotype was obtained from an older woman with acute or convalescent COVID-19. The CDR3 sequence is CASSYGTGEQYF. The sequenced DNA is TGTGCCAGCAGTTATGGGACAGGGGAGCAGTACTTC.